The 14 T cell receptor beta chains reported below all come from one sample, sequenced in a study of shared clonotypes between healthy human individuals. Data came from immunoSEQ multiplex PCR; TCRdb stores just in-frame clones and leaves some out. The sample has hundreds of thousands of clones, 73% seen once; the top ten hold around 2%. The sequencing input was memory CD4+ T cells sorted from blood. Subset indicated: CD45RA-negative fraction. The receptors shown here come from a woman between 25 and 40 years old in good health.

This chain links TRBV7-2 with TRBJ2-5; possible D gene TRBD2, 5 bases. The CDR3 totals 15 residues. Germline V CDR1 and CDR2: SGHTA, FQGNSA. The V end was cut by 5 bases, the J end by 5 bases, with 18 bases between. The CDR3 nucleotides read TGTGCCAGCAGCCCCCCACGGAGGTCCAGGGAGACCCAGTACTTC. Residues: CASSPPRRSRETQYF.

The chain carries TRBV5-1 and TRBJ1-2; perhaps TRBD1 as D (6 bases). V lost 0 bases, J lost 4 bases, and 10 bases lay in between. Germline CDR1 SGHRS, CDR2 YFSETQ. The CDR3 runs to 14 residues. As DNA, the CDR3 is TGCGCCAGCAGCTTGGTCGTGGGGGCCTATGGCTACACCTTC. This sequence encodes CASSLVVGAYGYTF. Filled out from reference TRBV5-1 and TRBJ1-2, the complete variable domain reads KAGVTQTPRYLIKTRGQQVTLSCSPISGHRSVSWYQQTPGQGLQFLFEYFSETQRNKGNFPGRFSGRQFSNSRSEMNVSTLELGDSALYLCASSLVVGAYGYTFGSGTRLTVV.

The chain uses TRBV30 and TRBJ2-5; 9 bases match TRBD2. CDR3 size: 15 residues. Trimming cost V 1 base and J 4 bases; bases outside gene matches: 7. CDR1 is GTSNPN, CDR2 SVGIG, per germline (reference sequence). The CDR3 DNA is TGTGCCTGGAGTGATGGCGGGAGGGCTGGAGAGACCCAGTACTTC. Its translation: CAWSDGGRAGETQYF.

The chain is built from TRBV27 and TRBJ1-1; the D gene is possibly TRBD1 (5 bases). With 3 bases removed from V and 5 bases from J, the gap between germline ends came to 19 bases. The CDR3 consists of 16 residues. Germline CDR1 and CDR2: MNHEY and SMNVEV (reference sequence). The DNA of the CDR3 is TGTGCCAGCAGTTTTGTAGGACTGGGGGTTGGAACTGAAGCTTTCTTT. Amino acids: CASSFVGLGVGTEAFF.

This chain joins TRBV6-1 and TRBJ2-3; the D gene is possibly TRBD1 (6 bases). Trimming shortened V by 6 bases and J by 0 bases, and 7 bases separated the two germline ends. The CDR3 has 13 amino acids. Germline CDR1 MNHNS, CDR2 SASEGT. In nucleotides, the CDR3 is TGTGCCAGCAGGGGACAAAGCACAGATACGCAGTATTTT. Protein sequence: CASRGQSTDTQYF.

This clone was detected a few times. The sample contains more than one DNA sequence encoding this CDR3. The CDR3 DNA reads as TGTGCCACCAGCAGAGAAGGGGGCTCCTACGAGCAGTACTTC. Translating it yields CATSREGGSYEQYF. This chain uses TRBV15 with TRBJ2-7; D perhaps matches TRBD1 (6 bases). The CDR3 has 14 amino acids. Looked up from germline, CDR1 is LNHNV and CDR2 is YYDKDF (reference sequence). Trimming shortened V by 0 bases and J by 0 bases, and 6 bases separated the two germline ends. Together with reference TRBV15 and TRBJ2-7, the CDR3 gives the full variable domain: DAMVIQNPRYQVTQFGKPVTLSCSQTLNHNVMYWYQQKSSQAPKLLFHYYDKDFNNEADTPDNFQSRRPNTSFCFLDIRSPGLGDTAMYLCATSREGGSYEQYFGPGTRLTVT.

Worth noting for this clone: This clone may be a read error of a much larger clone one base away. The CDR3, as DNA: TGTGCCAGCAGCGCCTACATAGATACGCAGTATTTT. Translation: CASSAYIDTQYF. The rearrangement links TRBV7-2 to TRBJ2-3, with D unresolved. The CDR3 extends over 12 amino acids. The germline CDR1 and CDR2 sequences are SGHTA and FQGNSA. V was cut by 5 bases and J by 5 bases, with 8 bases left in between.

The chain has TRBV19 and TRBJ2-7; TRBD1 agrees at 9 bases. The CDR3 covers 13 residues. Trimming cost V 9 bases and J 4 bases; bases outside gene matches: 7. Germline CDR1 is LNHDA and CDR2 is SQIVND (reference sequence). In DNA form, the CDR3 reads TGTGCCAGCGGAAGGGGACAGGGTTACGAGCAGTACTTC. It specifies CASGRGQGYEQYF.

In DNA, the CDR3 is TGTGCCAGCAGTCAGCAGGGGGATAGCTATGGCTACACCTTC. Its translation: CASSQQGDSYGYTF. The J gene is TRBJ1-2, the V gene TRBV6-1; 7 nucleotides agree with TRBD1. Germline CDR1 is MNHNS and CDR2 is SASEGT. V dropped 5 bases and J dropped 4; count of bases not matched to a gene: 7. CDR3 length: 14 amino acids.

In the case of this clone: A junction end diverges from the germline sequence, so it may reflect a read error. The gene calls are TRBV29-1 and TRBJ1-2; 10 nucleotides align to TRBD1. The CDR3 has 11 amino acids. CDR1 is SQVTM and CDR2 is ANQGSEA in the germline V gene. The CDR3 nucleotides read TGCAGCGTTTACGGGACAGGGGATTATTTTTTC. Amino acid sequence: CSVYGTGDYFF.

The V call is TRBV7-6, the J call TRBJ2-5, with TRBD2 matching 10 bases. The ends lost 4 bases at V and 4 bases at J; junction bases unmatched: 6. CDR1 SGHVS and CDR2 FNYEAQ come from the germline V gene. There are 15 residues in the CDR3. The DNA for the CDR3 is TGTGCCAGCAGCTATCTAGCGGGAGCAGGAGAGACCCAGTACTTC. This codes for CASSYLAGAGETQYF.

This clone was counted at least ten times. The CDR3 loop reads CASSYHHGTVSGNTIYF. The CDR3 DNA sequence: TGTGCCAGCAGCTACCATCACGGGACGGTCTCTGGAAACACCATATATTTT. The chain combines TRBV9 with TRBJ1-3; a weak D match, TRBD1 (5 bases). Germline CDR1 SGDLS, CDR2 YYNGEE. The CDR3 has 17 residues. V lost 4 bases and J lost 0, with 17 bases in between. Full variable domain (missing parts from reference TRBV9 and TRBJ1-3): DSGVTQTPKHLITATGQRVTLRCSPRSGDLSVYWYQQSLDQGLQFLIQYYNGEERAKGNILERFSAQQFPDLHSELNLSSLELGDSALYFCASSYHHGTVSGNTIYFGEGSWLTVV.

V and J are TRBV19 and TRBJ2-2, with TRBD1 matching over 7 bases. The CDR3 has 14 amino acids. With V trimmed by 3 bases and J by 7 bases, 5 bases remained unmatched. Germline V gene lookup returns CDR1 LNHDA and CDR2 SQIVND (reference sequence). The CDR3 loop reads CASSITGAGGELFF. The CDR3 DNA reads TGTGCCAGTAGTATCACAGGGGCAGGCGGGGAGCTGTTTTTT.

About this clone: Other DNA sequences in this sample translate to the same CDR3. DNA for the CDR3: TGTGCCAGCAGCCCACCCAGCGGGAGCTCCTACAATGAGCAGTTCTTC. Its protein product is CASSPPSGSSYNEQFF. The rearrangement uses TRBV9 and TRBJ2-1, with TRBD2 identical over 8 bases. With 4 bases clipped from V and 0 bases from J, the junction kept 6 bases outside the gene matches. Per the germline V gene, CDR1 is SGDLS and CDR2 is YYNGEE. The CDR3 consists of 16 residues.